The next 12 T cell receptor beta chains were all read from a single sample in a study of identifying expanded T cells in peripheral blood. Assay used: immunoSEQ multiplex PCR; TCRdb lists only in-frame clones, some missing. Counted here are 100,000 to 150,000 clones, about 88% occurring once; the ten biggest clones make up 8.4%. Sequenced sample: blood. The receptors derive from a person aged 18-69 years in good health.

The chain uses TRBV29-1 and TRBJ2-5; a possible D gene is TRBD2 (6 bases). The CDR3 has 13 residues. Per the germline V gene, CDR1 is SQVTM and CDR2 is ANQGSEA. The ends were cut back, 8 bases at V and 2 bases at J, with 15 bases in the middle. The DNA for the CDR3 is TGCAGCATCCTGGGCGGGAAACAAGAGACCCAGTACTTC. Residues: CSILGGKQETQYF.

V usage is TRBV13 and J usage is TRBJ2-3, with 7 bases fitting TRBD2. There are 14 residues in the CDR3. Germline V gene lookup returns CDR1 PRHDT and CDR2 FYEKMQ (reference sequence). V lost 5 bases and J lost 4; bases outside the gene matches: 6. The CDR3 loop is CASSPGREADTQYF. CDR3 in DNA: TGTGCCAGCAGCCCGGGGAGGGAGGCAGATACGCAGTATTTT.

As for this clone: This may be a read error: a much more frequent sequence differs by one nucleotide. The chain couples TRBV14 to TRBJ1-4; the D is unclear. There are 13 residues in the CDR3. CDR1 is SGHDN, CDR2 FVKESK, per germline. Trimming removed 0 bases at V and 8 bases at J, with 7 bases between. CDR3 loop: CASSQEGGEKLFF. CDR3 DNA: TGTGCCAGCAGCCAAGAAGGAGGGGAAAAACTGTTTTTT.

The gene calls are TRBV27 and TRBJ2-5; D call uncertain. The germline V and J ends were trimmed by 5 bases and 4 bases, with 11 bases remaining between them. The germline V gene encodes CDR1 MNHEY and CDR2 SMNVEV (reference sequence). The CDR3 loop spans 13 amino acids. CDR3 DNA sequence: TGTGCCAGCAGTCACCGACGTGGAGAGACCCAGTACTTC. The encoded protein is CASSHRRGETQYF.

J is TRBJ2-7 and V is TRBV9; no clear D gene. V lost 4 bases, J lost 1 base, and 12 bases lay in between. This CDR3 region has 14 residues. Germline V gene data show CDR1 as SGDLS and CDR2 as YYNGEE. Here the CDR3 DNA reads TGTGCCAGCAGCCCCCCAGGACGGTCCTACGAGCAGTACTTC. This translates into CASSPPGRSYEQYF.

The rearrangement joins TRBV15 to TRBJ1-1; no firm D call. The CDR3 runs 15 residues. The V end lost 1 base, the J end lost 4 bases, and 13 bases lay between the germline ends. Germline CDR1 is LNHNV and CDR2 is YYDKDF (reference sequence). In DNA, the CDR3 is TGTGCCACCAGCAGAGGAAGCTTACTAGGCACTGAAGCTTTCTTT. This encodes CATSRGSLLGTEAFF.

The chain is built from TRBV7-7 and TRBJ2-2; possibly TRBD2 for D (6 bases). Trimming left V 8 bases short and J 6 bases short, with 7 bases between. Germline V gene sequence: CDR1 SSHAT, CDR2 FNYEAQ (reference sequence). The CDR3 spans 11 residues. The CDR3 DNA is TGTGCCAGCGGGGGGTCCGGGGAGCTGTTTTTT. Translation gives CASGGSGELFF. Variable domain in full (rest from reference TRBV7-7 and TRBJ2-2): GAGVSQSPRYKVTKRGQDVTLRCDPISSHATLYWYQQALGQGPEFLTYFNYEAQPDKSGLPSDRFSAERPEGSISTLTIQRTEQRDSAMYRCASGGSGELFFGEGSRLTVL.

The chain links TRBV19 to TRBJ2-1, with TRBD2 matching over 15 bases. The ends lost 5 bases at V and 9 bases at J; junction bases unmatched: 2. The V gene's germline CDR1 is LNHDA and CDR2 SQIVND (reference sequence). The CDR3 extends over 14 amino acids. CDR3 coding DNA: TGTGCCAGTAGTGGGACTAGCGGGAGGTTTGAGCAGTTCTTC. It yields the protein CASSGTSGRFEQFF.

The chain carries TRBV5-1 and TRBJ2-7; 7 bases match TRBD2. The CDR3 has 14 amino acids. Germline CDR1 and CDR2: SGHRS and YFSETQ. Losses at the gene ends were 3 bases for V and 0 bases for J; bases not matched to a gene: 3. As DNA, the CDR3 is TGCGCCAGCAGCTCGTCTAGCGGCTCCTACGAGCAGTACTTC. This encodes CASSSSSGSYEQYF.

This rearrangement joins TRBV11-3 to TRBJ2-7; 10 bases agree with TRBD2. CDR1 and CDR2 (germline): SGHNT, YENEEA. The CDR3 consists of 14 residues. J was trimmed by 6 bases and V by 5 bases; bases with no gene match: 7. The CDR3 coding sequence is TGTGCCAGCAGCCCTAGCGGGACTAGCGCCGAGCAGTACTTC. It translates to CASSPSGTSAEQYF.

The rearrangement links TRBV6-5 to TRBJ1-1; D possibly corresponds to TRBD1 (5 bases). The CDR3 has 13 residues. Germline CDR1 reads MNHEY; CDR2 reads SVGAGI. Trimming took off 5 bases at V and 3 bases at J, with 10 bases between the two ends. The CDR3 reads CASSSWGDTEAFF. As DNA, the CDR3 is TGTGCCAGCAGTAGCTGGGGGGACACTGAAGCTTTCTTT.

V is TRBV18 and J is TRBJ1-1; the D gene is possibly TRBD1 (5 bases). From germline, CDR1 is KGHSH and CDR2 LQKENI. The V end lost 5 bases, the J end lost 4 bases, and 11 bases lay between the germline ends. This CDR3 is built from 13 residues. CDR3 coding DNA: TGTGCCAGCTCATCCGGGGGAGCCACTGAAGCTTTCTTT. Protein: CASSSGGATEAFF.